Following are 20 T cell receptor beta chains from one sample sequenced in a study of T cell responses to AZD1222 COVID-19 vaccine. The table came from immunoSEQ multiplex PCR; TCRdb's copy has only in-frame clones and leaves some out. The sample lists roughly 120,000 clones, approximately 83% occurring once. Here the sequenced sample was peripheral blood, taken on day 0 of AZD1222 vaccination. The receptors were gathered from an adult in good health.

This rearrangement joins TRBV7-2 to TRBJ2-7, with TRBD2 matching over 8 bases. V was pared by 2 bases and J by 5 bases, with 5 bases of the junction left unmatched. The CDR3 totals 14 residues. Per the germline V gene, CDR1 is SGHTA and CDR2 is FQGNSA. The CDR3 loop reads CASSLRRGEDEQYF. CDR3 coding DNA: TGTGCCAGCAGCTTACGGCGGGGGGAAGACGAGCAGTACTTC.

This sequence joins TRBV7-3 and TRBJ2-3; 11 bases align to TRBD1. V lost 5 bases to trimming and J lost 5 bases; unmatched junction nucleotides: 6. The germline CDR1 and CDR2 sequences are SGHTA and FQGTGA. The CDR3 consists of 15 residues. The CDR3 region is CASSPGQGVRDTQYF. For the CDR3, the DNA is TGTGCCAGCAGCCCGGGACAGGGGGTGAGAGATACGCAGTATTTT.

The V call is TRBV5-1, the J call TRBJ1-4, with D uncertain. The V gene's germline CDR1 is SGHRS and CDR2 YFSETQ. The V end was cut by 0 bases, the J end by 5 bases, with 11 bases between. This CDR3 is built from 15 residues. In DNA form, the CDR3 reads TGCGCCAGCAGCTTGGGACAAGCCTTCAATGAAAAACTGTTTTTT. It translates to CASSLGQAFNEKLFF. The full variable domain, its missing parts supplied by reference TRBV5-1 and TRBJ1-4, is KAGVTQTPRYLIKTRGQQVTLSCSPISGHRSVSWYQQTPGQGLQFLFEYFSETQRNKGNFPGRFSGRQFSNSRSEMNVSTLELGDSALYLCASSLGQAFNEKLFFGSGTQLSVL.

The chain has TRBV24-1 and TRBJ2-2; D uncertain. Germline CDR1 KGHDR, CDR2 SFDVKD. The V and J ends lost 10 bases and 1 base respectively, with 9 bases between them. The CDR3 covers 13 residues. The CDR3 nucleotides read TGTGCCACAGAAACCAGGAACACCGGGGAGCTGTTTTTT. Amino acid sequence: CATETRNTGELFF.

The CDR3: CSVDVTGKGETQYF. The CDR3 DNA reads as TGCAGCGTTGACGTGACAGGGAAGGGAGAGACCCAGTACTTC. The V gene is TRBV29-1, the J gene TRBJ2-5; 7 positions match TRBD1. V lost 3 bases, J lost 4 bases, and 8 bases stayed unmatched. CDR3 size: 14 residues. CDR1 is SQVTM and CDR2 is ANQGSEA in the germline V gene.

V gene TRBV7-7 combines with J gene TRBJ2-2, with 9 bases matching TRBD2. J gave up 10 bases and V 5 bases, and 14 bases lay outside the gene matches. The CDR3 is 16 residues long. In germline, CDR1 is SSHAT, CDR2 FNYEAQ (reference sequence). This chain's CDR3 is CASSPRGSGGPMELFF. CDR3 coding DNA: TGTGCCAGCAGCCCTCGGGGTAGCGGGGGTCCGATGGAGCTGTTTTTT.

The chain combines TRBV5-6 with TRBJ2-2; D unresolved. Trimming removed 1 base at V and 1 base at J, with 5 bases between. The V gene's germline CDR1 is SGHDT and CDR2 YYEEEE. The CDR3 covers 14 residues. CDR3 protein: CASSLWVNTGELFF. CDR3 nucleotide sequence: TGTGCCAGCAGCTTGTGGGTGAACACCGGGGAGCTGTTTTTT.

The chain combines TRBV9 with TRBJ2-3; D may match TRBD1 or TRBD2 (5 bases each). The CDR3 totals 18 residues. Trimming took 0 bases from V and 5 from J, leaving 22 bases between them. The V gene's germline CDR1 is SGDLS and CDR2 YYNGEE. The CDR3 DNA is TGTGCCAGCAGCGTAGCTGAGGGACCTCCTGGGGTGGGAGATACGCAGTATTTT. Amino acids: CASSVAEGPPGVGDTQYF.

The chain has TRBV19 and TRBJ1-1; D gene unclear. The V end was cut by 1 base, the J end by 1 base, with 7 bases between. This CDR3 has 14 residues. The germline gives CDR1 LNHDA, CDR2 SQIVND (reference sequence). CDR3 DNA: TGTGCCAGTAGTATAGCAGGCCGGAACACTGAAGCTTTCTTT. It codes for CASSIAGRNTEAFF.

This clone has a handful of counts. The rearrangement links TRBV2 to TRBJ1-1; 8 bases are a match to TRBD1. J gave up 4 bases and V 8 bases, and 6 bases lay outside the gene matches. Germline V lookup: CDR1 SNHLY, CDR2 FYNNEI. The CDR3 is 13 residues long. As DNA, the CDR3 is TGTGCCAGCTCCAGACAGGGGTTCACTGAAGCTTTCTTT. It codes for CASSRQGFTEAFF. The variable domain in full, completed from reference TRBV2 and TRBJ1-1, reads EPEVTQTPSHQVTQMGQEVILRCVPISNHLYFYWYRQILGQKVEFLVSFYNNEISEKSEIFDDQFSVERPDGSNFTLKIRSTKLEDSAMYFCASSRQGFTEAFFGQGTRLTVV.

This CDR3 is CATSAEVGELFF. The DNA of the CDR3 is TGTGCCACCAGTGCAGAGGTCGGGGAGCTGTTTTTT. The genes are TRBV24-1 and TRBJ2-2; no definite D call. The CDR3 runs to 12 residues. Deletions cut 5 bases from V and 7 bases from J, with 7 bases between. Germline CDR1 and CDR2: KGHDR and SFDVKD.

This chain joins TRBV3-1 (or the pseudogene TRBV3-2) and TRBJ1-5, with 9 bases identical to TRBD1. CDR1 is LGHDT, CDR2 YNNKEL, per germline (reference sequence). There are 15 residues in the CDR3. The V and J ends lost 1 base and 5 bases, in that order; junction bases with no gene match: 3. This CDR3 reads CASSQGDRVHQPQHF. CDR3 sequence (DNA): TGTGCCAGCAGCCAAGGGGACAGGGTCCATCAGCCCCAGCATTTT.

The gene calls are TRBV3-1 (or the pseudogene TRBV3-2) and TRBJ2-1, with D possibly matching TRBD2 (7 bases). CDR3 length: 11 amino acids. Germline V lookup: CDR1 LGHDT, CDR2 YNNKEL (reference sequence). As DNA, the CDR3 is TGTGGGAGGGGGACTAACAATGAGCAGTTCTTC. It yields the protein CGRGTNNEQFF.

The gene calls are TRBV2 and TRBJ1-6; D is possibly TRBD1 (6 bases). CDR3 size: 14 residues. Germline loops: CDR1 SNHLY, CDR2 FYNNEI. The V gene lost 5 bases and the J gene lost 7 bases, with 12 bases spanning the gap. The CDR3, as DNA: TGTGCCAGCAGTATAACAGGGCCAAATTCACCCCTCCACTTT. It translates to CASSITGPNSPLHF. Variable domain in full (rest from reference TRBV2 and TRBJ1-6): EPEVTQTPSHQVTQMGQEVILRCVPISNHLYFYWYRQILGQKVEFLVSFYNNEISEKSEIFDDQFSVERPDGSNFTLKIRSTKLEDSAMYFCASSITGPNSPLHFGNGTRLTVT.

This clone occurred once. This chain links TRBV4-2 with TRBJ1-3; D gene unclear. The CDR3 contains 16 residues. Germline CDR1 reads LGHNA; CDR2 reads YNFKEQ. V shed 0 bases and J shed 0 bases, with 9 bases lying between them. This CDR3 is CASSQERWSSGNTIYF. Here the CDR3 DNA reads TGTGCCAGCAGCCAAGAGAGATGGAGCTCTGGAAACACCATATATTTT.

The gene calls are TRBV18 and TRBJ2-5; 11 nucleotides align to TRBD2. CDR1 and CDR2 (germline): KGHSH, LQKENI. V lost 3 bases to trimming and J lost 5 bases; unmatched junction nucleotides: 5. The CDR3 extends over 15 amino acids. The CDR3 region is CASSPTSGVGETQYF. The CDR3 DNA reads TGTGCCAGCTCACCGACTAGCGGGGTTGGGGAGACCCAGTACTTC.

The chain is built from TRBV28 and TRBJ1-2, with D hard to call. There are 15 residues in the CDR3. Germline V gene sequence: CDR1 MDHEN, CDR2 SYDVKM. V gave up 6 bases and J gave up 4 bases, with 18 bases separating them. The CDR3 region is CASRMGSVILYGYTF. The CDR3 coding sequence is TGTGCCAGCAGAATGGGCAGCGTGATCCTCTATGGCTACACCTTC.

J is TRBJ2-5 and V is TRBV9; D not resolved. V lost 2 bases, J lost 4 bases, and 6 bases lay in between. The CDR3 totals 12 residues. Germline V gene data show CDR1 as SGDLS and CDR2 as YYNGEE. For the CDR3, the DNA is TGTGCCAGCAGCGTCGACTCAGAGACCCAGTACTTC. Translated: CASSVDSETQYF.

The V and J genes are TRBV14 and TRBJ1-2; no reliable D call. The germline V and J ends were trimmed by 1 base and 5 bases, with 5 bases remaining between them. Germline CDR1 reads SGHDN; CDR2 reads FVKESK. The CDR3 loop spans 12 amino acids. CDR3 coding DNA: TGTGCCAGCAGCCAAGCATTGTATGGCTACACCTTC. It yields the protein CASSQALYGYTF.

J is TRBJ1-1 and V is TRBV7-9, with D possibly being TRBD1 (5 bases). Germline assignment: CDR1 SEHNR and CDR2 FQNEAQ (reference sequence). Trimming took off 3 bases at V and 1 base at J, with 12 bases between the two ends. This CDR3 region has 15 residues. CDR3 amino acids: CASSFWVGTNTEAFF. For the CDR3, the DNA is TGTGCCAGCAGCTTTTGGGTAGGGACGAACACTGAAGCTTTCTTT.